These T cell receptor beta chains were read from a single sample in a study of blood T cell repertoires in COVID-19. TCRdb's copy holds only in-frame clones and misses some; the assay was immunoSEQ multiplex PCR. The sample includes tens of thousands of clones, approximately 86% of them seen just once. Input material: peripheral blood. These receptors were taken from an elderly woman with COVID-19, enrolled during active disease. Each CDR3 is given without its conserved first and last residue. Fields, in order: V gene, J gene, CDR3 protein.

TRBV4-1	TRBJ2-4	ASSQAASGGAGPLAKNIQY
TRBV12-3/TRBV12-4	TRBJ2-1	ASSPSNEQF
TRBV11-2	TRBJ2-1	ASSRIGGLSYNEQF
TRBV5-1	TRBJ1-1	ASSLVGALNTEAF
TRBV3-1/TRBV3-2	TRBJ1-2	ASSQAGGLGYT
TRBV3-1/TRBV3-2	TRBJ1-1	ASSRRGGKTEAF
TRBV6-5	TRBJ2-7	ASSPRTDSYEQY
TRBV5-4	TRBJ2-7	ASSSSAVSYEQY
TRBV6-5	TRBJ2-7	ASRPDRPRPYEQY
TRBV30	TRBJ2-7	AWSPGLSYEQY
TRBV5-1	TRBJ1-6	ASSDGWTDFYNSPLH
TRBV28	TRBJ1-5	ASSLSQGHYSNQPQH
TRBV15	TRBJ1-2	ATSPDRDYGYT
TRBV5-1	TRBJ1-2	ASSLEGQAAGYT
TRBV6-4	TRBJ2-3	ASSGGSTDTQY
TRBV6-5	TRBJ1-2	ASSYSDRGGGYT
TRBV5-4	TRBJ2-5	ASSLEAGGQETQY
TRBV6-5	TRBJ1-2	ASRDKSNYGYT
TRBV30	TRBJ1-2	AWSGTGYIPPKGYT
TRBV5-6	TRBJ2-5	ASSLRLAGGQETQY
TRBV5-1	TRBJ1-1	ASSSGGTGAITEAF
TRBV11-3	TRBJ1-3	ASSAQGAPGNTIY
TRBV2	TRBJ2-4	ASSEERGVNIQY
TRBV11-3	TRBJ2-5	ASSLGSSFGETQY
TRBV7-9	TRBJ2-7	ASSLDSVRDYEQY
TRBV29-1	TRBJ2-5	SVRTSLQETQY
TRBV30	TRBJ1-2	ATTDREEYGYT
TRBV27	TRBJ2-2	ATSTGSNTGELF
TRBV19	TRBJ2-2	ASRQGTNTGELF
TRBV19	TRBJ2-7	ASSGGQFSYEQY
TRBV19	TRBJ2-2	ASTGVPTNTGELF
TRBV19	TRBJ1-4	ASATGSGEKLF
TRBV7-3	TRBJ2-5	ASTPLGERGGQETQY
TRBV5-8	TRBJ1-2	ASSLGTSGGYT
TRBV5-1	TRBJ1-3	ASSLALGQGNTIY
TRBV4-2	TRBJ2-1	ASSLRGSGGNEQF
TRBV11-2	TRBJ1-1	ASSPRAENTEAF
TRBV14	TRBJ2-7	ASSPQTDSSYEQY
TRBV9	TRBJ2-1	ASSLLAGGRYNEQF
TRBV6-5	TRBJ2-3	ASRLIGGTDTQY
TRBV7-8	TRBJ1-1	ASSWRGIGLNTEAF
TRBV5-1	TRBJ1-2	ASSSDSPIYGYT
TRBV18	TRBJ1-5	ASSPRQGGQPQH
TRBV5-1	TRBJ2-5	ASSFTSQETQY
TRBV6-5	TRBJ1-6	ASSYSSGYNSPLH
TRBV6-4	TRBJ1-1	ASSEQGWANTEAF
TRBV15	TRBJ1-6	ATSIHRGNSPLH
TRBV5-4	TRBJ2-1	ASSLTSGTYNEQF
TRBV5-1	TRBJ2-5	ASSLAPGTGAETQY
TRBV6-5	TRBJ2-2	ASSYSPDPGTGELF
TRBV27	TRBJ2-2	ASSSGTARRELF